This T cell receptor beta chain was sequenced for a study of blood T cell repertoires in COVID-19. Study-wide context: The United States, Italy and Spain supplied acute and convalescent COVID-19 samples.

Trimming took off 2 bases at V and 4 bases at J, with 7 bases between the two ends. CDR3 length: 13 residues. Germline V gene data show CDR1 as SGHRS and CDR2 as YFSETQ. Produced via immunoSEQ multiplex PCR; TCRdb's table is partial and in-frame only. The sample contains 200,000 to 250,000 clones, roughly 75% of which appear only once. The chain couples TRBV5-1 to TRBJ2-1, with D unclear. The specimen sequenced was peripheral blood. This sequence was found in a woman aged 70-85 years with acute or convalescent COVID-19. CDR3 in amino acids: CASSFTSYNEQFF. The CDR3 DNA reads as TGCGCCAGCAGCTTTACTTCATACAATGAGCAGTTCTTC.